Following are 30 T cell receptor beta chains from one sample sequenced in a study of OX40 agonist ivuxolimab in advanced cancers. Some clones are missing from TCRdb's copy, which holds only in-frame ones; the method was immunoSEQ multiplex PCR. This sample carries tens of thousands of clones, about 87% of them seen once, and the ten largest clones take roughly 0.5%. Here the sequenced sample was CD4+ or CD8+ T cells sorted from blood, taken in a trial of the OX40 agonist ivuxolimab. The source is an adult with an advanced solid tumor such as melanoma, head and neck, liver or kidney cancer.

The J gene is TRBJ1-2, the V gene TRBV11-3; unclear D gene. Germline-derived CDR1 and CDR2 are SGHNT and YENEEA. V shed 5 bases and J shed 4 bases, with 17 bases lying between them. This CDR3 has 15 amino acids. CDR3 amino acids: CASSAPGPLSYGYTF. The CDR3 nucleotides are TGTGCCAGCAGCGCCCCAGGACCTCTAAGCTATGGCTACACCTTC.

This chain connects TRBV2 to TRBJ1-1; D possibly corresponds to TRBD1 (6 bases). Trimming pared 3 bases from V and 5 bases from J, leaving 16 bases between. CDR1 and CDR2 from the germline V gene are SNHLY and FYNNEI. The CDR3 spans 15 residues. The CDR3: CASSEGWQGLTEAFF. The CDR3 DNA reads TGTGCCAGCAGTGAGGGTTGGCAGGGGTTGACTGAAGCTTTCTTT. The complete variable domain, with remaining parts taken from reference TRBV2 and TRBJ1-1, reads EPEVTQTPSHQVTQMGQEVILRCVPISNHLYFYWYRQILGQKVEFLVSFYNNEISEKSEIFDDQFSVERPDGSNFTLKIRSTKLEDSAMYFCASSEGWQGLTEAFFGQGTRLTVV.

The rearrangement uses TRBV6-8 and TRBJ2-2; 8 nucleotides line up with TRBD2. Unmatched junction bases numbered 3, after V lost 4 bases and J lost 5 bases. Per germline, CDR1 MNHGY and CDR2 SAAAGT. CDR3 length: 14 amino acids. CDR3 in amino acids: CASSSTGGTGELFF. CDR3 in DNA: TGTGCCAGCAGTTCCACGGGAGGGACCGGGGAGCTGTTTTTT.

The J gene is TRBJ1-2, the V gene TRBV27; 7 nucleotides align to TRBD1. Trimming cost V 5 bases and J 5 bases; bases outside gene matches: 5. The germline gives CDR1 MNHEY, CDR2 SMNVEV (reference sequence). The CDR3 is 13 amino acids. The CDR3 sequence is CASSGTDRYGYTF. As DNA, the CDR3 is TGTGCCAGCAGTGGGACAGATCGGTATGGCTACACCTTC.

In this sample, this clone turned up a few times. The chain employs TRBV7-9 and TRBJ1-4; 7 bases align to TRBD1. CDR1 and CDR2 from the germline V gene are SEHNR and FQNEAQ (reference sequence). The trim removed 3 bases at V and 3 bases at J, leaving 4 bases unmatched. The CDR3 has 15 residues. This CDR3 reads CASSFFTGANEKLFF. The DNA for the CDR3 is TGTGCCAGCAGCTTTTTTACAGGGGCTAATGAAAAACTGTTTTTT. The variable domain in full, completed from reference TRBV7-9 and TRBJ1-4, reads DTGVSQNPRHKITKRGQNVTFRCDPISEHNRLYWYRQTLGQGPEFLTYFQNEAQLEKSRLLSDRFSAERPKGSFSTLEIQRTEQGDSAMYLCASSFFTGANEKLFFGSGTQLSVL.

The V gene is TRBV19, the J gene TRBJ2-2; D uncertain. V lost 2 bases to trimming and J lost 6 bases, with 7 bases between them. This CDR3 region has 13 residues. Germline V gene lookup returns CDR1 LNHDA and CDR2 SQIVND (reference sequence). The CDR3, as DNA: TGTGCCAGTAGTATACTAATCGCCGGGGAGCTGTTTTTT. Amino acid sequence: CASSILIAGELFF.

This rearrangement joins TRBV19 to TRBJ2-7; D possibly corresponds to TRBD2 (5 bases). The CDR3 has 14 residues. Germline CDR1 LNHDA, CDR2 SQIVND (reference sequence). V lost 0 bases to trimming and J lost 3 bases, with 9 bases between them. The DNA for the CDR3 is TGTGCCAGTAGTATAGACGGGATCTACTACGAGCAGTACTTC. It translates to CASSIDGIYYEQYF.

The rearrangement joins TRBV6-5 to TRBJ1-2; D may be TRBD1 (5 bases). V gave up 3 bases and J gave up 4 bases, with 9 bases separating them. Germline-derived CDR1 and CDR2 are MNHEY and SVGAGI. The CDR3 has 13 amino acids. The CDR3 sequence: CASSYGGSYGYTF. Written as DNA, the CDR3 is TGTGCCAGCAGTTATGGGGGGAGCTATGGCTACACCTTC.

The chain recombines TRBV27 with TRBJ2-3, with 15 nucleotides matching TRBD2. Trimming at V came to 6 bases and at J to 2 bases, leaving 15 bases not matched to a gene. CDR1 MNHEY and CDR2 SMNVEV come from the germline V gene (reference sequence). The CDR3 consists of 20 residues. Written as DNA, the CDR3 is TGTGCCAGCAGGAGACGCGGGACTAGCGGGAGGAGGGGGTCCACAGATACGCAGTATTTT. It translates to CASRRRGTSGRRGSTDTQYF.

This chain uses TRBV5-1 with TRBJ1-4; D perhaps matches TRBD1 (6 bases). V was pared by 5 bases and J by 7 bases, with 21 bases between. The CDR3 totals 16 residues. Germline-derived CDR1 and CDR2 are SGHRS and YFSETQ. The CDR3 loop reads CASSDNLGGAREKLFF. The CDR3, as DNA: TGCGCCAGCAGTGACAACCTCGGGGGGGCGCGTGAAAAACTGTTTTTT.

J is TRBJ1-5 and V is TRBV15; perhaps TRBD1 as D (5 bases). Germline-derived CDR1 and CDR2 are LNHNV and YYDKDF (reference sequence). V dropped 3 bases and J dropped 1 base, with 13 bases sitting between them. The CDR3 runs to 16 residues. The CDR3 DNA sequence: TGTGCCACCAGCAGCGATCGTTGGGGGAGCAATCAGCCCCAGCATTTT. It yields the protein CATSSDRWGSNQPQHF.

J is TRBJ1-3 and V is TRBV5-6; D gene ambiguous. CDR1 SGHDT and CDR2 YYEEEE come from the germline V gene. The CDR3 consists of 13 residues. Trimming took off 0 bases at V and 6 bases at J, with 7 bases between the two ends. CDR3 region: CASSLDRINTIYF. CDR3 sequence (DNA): TGTGCCAGCAGCTTGGACAGAATAAACACCATATATTTT.

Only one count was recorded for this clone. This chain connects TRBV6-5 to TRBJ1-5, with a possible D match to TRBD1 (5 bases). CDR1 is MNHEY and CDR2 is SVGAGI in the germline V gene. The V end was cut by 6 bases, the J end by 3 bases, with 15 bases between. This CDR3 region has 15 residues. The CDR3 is CASSPLGGINQPQHF. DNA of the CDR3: TGTGCCAGCAGCCCCTTGGGGGGGATCAATCAGCCCCAGCATTTT.

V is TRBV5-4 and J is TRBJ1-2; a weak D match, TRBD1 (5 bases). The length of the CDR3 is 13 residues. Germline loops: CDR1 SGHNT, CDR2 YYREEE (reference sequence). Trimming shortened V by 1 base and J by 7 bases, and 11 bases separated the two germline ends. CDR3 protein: CASSLTGVGGYTF. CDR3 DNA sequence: TGTGCCAGCAGCTTGACGGGGGTTGGTGGCTACACCTTC.

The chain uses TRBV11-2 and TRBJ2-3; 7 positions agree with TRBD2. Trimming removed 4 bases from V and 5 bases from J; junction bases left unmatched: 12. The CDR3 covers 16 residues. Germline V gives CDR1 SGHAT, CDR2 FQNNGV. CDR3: CASSSLTSRTGDTQYF. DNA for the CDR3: TGTGCCAGCAGCTCTCTGACTAGCCGAACCGGAGATACGCAGTATTTT.

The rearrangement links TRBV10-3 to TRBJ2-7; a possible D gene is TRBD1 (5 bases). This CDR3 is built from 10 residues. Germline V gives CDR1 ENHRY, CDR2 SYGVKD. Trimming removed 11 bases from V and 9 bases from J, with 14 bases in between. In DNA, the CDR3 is TGTGCCCCCTGGGGCCCGGTGCAGTACTTC. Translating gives CAPWGPVQYF.

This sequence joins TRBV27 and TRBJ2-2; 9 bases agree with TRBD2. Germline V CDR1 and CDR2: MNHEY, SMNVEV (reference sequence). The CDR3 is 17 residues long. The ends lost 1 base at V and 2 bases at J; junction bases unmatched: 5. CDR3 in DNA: TGTGCCAGCAGTTTATTTGCTAGCGGGACCAACACCGGGGAGCTGTTTTTT. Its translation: CASSLFASGTNTGELFF.

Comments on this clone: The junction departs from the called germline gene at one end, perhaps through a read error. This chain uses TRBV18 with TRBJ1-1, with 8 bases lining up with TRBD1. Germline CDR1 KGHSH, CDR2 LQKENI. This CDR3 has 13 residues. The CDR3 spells CASSPQGVTEAFF. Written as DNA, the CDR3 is TGTGCCAGCTCGCCACAGGGGGTCACTGAAGCTTTCTTT.

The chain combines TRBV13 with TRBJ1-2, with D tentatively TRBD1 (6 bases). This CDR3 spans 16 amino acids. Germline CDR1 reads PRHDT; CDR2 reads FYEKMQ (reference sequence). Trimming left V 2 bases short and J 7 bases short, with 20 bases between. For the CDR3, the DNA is TGTGCCAGCAGCTTAAGGGGGGCAGCGGAAAAAAGTGGCTACACCTTC. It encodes CASSLRGAAEKSGYTF.

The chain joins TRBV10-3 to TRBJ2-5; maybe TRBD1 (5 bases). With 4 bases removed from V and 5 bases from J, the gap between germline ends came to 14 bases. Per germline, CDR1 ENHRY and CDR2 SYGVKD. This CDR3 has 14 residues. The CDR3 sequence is CAISVGLPGETQYF. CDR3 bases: TGTGCCATCAGTGTTGGTTTACCAGGGGAGACCCAGTACTTC.

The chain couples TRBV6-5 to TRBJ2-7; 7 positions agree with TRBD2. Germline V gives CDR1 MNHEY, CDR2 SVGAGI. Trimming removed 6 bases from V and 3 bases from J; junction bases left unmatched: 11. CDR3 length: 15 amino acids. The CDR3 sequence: CASSPFSGSVYEQYF. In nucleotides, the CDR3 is TGTGCCAGCAGCCCCTTTAGCGGGTCCGTCTACGAGCAGTACTTC.

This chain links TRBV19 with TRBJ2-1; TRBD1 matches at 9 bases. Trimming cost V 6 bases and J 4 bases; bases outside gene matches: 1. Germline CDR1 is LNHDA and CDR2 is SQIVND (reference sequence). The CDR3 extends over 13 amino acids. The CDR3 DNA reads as TGTGCCAGTAGAGGGACAGGGTACAATGAGCAGTTCTTC. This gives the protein CASRGTGYNEQFF.

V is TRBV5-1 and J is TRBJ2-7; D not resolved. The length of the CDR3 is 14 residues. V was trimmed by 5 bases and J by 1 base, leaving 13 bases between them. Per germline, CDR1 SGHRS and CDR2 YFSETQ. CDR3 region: CASSKDGPSYEQYF. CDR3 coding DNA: TGCGCCAGCAGTAAGGACGGACCTTCCTACGAGCAGTACTTC. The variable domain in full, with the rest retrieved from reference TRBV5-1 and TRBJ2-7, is KAGVTQTPRYLIKTRGQQVTLSCSPISGHRSVSWYQQTPGQGLQFLFEYFSETQRNKGNFPGRFSGRQFSNSRSEMNVSTLELGDSALYLCASSKDGPSYEQYFGPGTRLTVT.

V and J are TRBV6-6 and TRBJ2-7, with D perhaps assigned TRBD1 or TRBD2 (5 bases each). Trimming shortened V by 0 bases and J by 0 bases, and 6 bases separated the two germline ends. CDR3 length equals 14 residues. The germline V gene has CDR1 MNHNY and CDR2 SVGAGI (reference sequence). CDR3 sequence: CASSYSGVSYEQYF. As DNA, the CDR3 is TGTGCCAGCAGTTACTCGGGGGTCTCCTACGAGCAGTACTTC.

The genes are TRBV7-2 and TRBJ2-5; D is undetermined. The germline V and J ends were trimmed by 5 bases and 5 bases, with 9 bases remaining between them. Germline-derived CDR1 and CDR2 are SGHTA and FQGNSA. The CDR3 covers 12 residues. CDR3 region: CASSRGRETQYF. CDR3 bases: TGTGCCAGCAGCCGTGGGCGTGAGACCCAGTACTTC.

The CDR3 reads CASSFGRGDYEQYF. The DNA of the CDR3 is TGTGCCAGCAGCTTCGGACGGGGGGACTACGAGCAGTACTTC. V usage is TRBV7-3 and J usage is TRBJ2-5; the match to TRBD2 covers 7 bases. The J call may be in error: the DNA end matches TRBJ2-7 better. Per germline, CDR1 SGHTA and CDR2 FQGTGA. There are 14 residues in the CDR3.

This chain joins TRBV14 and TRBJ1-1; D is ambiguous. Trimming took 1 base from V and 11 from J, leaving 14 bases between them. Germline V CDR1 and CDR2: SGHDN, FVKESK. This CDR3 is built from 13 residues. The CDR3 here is CASSQGGAVRAFF. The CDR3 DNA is TGTGCCAGCAGCCAAGGGGGTGCAGTTCGGGCTTTCTTT. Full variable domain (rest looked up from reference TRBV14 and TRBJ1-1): EAGVTQFPSHSVIEKGQTVTLRCDPISGHDNLYWYRRVMGKEIKFLLHFVKESKQDESGMPNNRFLAERTGGTYSTLKVQPAELEDSGVYFCASSQGGAVRAFFGQGTRLTVV.

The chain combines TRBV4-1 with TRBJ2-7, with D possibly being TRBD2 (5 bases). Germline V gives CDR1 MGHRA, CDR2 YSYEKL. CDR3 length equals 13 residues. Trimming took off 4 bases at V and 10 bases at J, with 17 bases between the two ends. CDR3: CASSPIATNVQYF. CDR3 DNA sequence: TGCGCCAGCAGCCCTATAGCGACAAACGTACAGTACTTC.

The CDR3 sequence: CASSLTRPRGNTIYF. The CDR3 DNA follows: TGTGCCAGCAGTTTAACTCGTCCTCGTGGAAACACCATATATTTT. The genes are TRBV28 and TRBJ1-3; D unclear. Trimming stripped 2 bases from V and 3 bases from J, with 11 bases between. The CDR3 spans 15 residues. Germline assignment: CDR1 MDHEN and CDR2 SYDVKM.

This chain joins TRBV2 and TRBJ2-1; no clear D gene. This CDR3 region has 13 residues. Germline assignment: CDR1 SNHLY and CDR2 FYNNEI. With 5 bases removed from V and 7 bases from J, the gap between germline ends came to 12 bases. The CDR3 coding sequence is TGTGCCAGCAGTTGGTTTCCCCCGAATGAGCAGTTCTTC. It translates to CASSWFPPNEQFF.